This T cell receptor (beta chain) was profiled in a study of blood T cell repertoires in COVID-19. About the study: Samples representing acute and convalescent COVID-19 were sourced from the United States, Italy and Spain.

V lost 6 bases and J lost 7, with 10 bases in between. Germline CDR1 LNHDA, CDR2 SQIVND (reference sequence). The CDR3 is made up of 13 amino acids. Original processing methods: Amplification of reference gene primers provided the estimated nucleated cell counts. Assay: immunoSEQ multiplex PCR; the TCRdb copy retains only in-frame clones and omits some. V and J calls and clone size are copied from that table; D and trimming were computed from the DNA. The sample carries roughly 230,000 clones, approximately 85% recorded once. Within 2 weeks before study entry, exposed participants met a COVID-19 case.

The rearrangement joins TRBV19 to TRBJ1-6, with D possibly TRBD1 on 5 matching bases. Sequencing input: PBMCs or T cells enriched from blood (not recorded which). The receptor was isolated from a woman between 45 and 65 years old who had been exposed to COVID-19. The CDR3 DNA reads TGTGCCAGTAGGAGGACATACAATTCACCCCTCCACTTT. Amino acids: CASRRTYNSPLHF. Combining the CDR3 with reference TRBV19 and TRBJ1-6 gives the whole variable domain DGGITQSPKYLFRKEGQNVTLSCEQNLNHDAMYWYRQDPGQGLRLIYYSQIVNDFQKGDIAEGYSVSREKKESFPLTVTSAQKNPTAFYLCASRRTYNSPLHFGNGTRLTVT.